This passage covers 25 T cell receptor beta chains from one sample sequenced in a study of T cell clusters in autoimmune cytopenias. Tens of thousands of genome equivalents of blood DNA were amplified for TRB. One tube held mixed TRB-A and TRB-B primer pools for touch-down PCR. TCRdb re-called the multiplex PCR reads and shows each CDR3 protein once, DNA omitted. This table lists roughly 2,000 distinct CDR3 sequences. This same sample was also taken into another study, of T cell repertoires in aging, cancer and after chemotherapy.

The sequenced material came from peripheral blood. Receptor source: a human donor with chronic lymphocytic leukemia.

This chain links TRBV11-2 with TRBJ2-1; TCRdb indicates TRBD1, and absent DNA this call remains unverified. Germline V CDR1 and CDR2: SGHAT, FQNNGV. The CDR3 is made up of 15 amino acids. CDR3 residues: CAAASGTEAFNEQFF.

V gene TRBV5-1 combines with J gene TRBJ2-5. The germline V gene encodes CDR1 SGHRS and CDR2 YFSETQ. The CDR3 is 18 residues long. CDR3 in amino acids: CASSLAWSGDSTQETQYF. Complete variable domain (other parts from reference TRBV5-1 and TRBJ2-5): KAGVTQTPRYLIKTRGQQVTLSCSPISGHRSVSWYQQTPGQGLQFLFEYFSETQRNKGNFPGRFSGRQFSNSRSEMNVSTLELGDSALYLCASSLAWSGDSTQETQYFGPGTRLLVL.

This clonotype registers medium-sized by frequency. V is TRBV6-5 and J is TRBJ1-2; TCRdb reports TRBD1, a call that lacks DNA to check it against. This CDR3 has 12 residues. Germline CDR1 is MNHEY and CDR2 is SVGAGI. The CDR3: CASSLTGDTLTF.

Its frequency marks this clonotype as large. V usage is TRBV6-2 or TRBV6-3 and J usage is TRBJ2-7. The CDR3 spans 13 residues. The germline V gene encodes CDR1 MNHEY and CDR2 SVGEGT. CDR3 region: CASSYEVPYEQYF.

The chain links TRBV20-1 to TRBJ2-3; without DNA, the TCRdb call of TRBD2 cannot be checked. In germline, CDR1 is DFQATT, CDR2 SNEGSKA (reference sequence). The CDR3 is 16 amino acids. CDR3: CSASLAGGGATDTQYF.

By frequency, this clonotype registers medium-sized. V and J are TRBV13 and TRBJ1-2; TCRdb picks TRBD1, but there is no DNA to check that call. Per the germline V gene, CDR1 is PRHDT and CDR2 is FYEKMQ (reference sequence). The CDR3 loop spans 13 amino acids. The chain's CDR3 is CASSPRQIGGYTF.

The V and J genes are TRBV5-1 and TRBJ1-2; no DNA is available, so the TRBD1 call from TCRdb remains unchecked. This CDR3 has 14 amino acids. The germline CDR1 and CDR2 sequences are SGHRS and YFSETQ. CDR3 loop: CASSTGDPIGGYTF.

By frequency, this clonotype is medium-sized. The chain recombines TRBV6-5 with TRBJ2-7. This CDR3 comprises 14 residues. Germline values: CDR1 MNHEY, CDR2 SVGAGI. CDR3 region: CASSYMGSSYEQYF.

This clonotype is deemed medium-sized (0.01 to 0.1%) by its frequency. The rearrangement joins TRBV19 to TRBJ1-5. This CDR3 has 14 amino acids. Germline-derived CDR1 and CDR2 are LNHDA and SQIVND (reference sequence). CDR3 sequence: CASSIDGPNQPQHF.

This clonotype registers medium-sized by frequency. The V gene is TRBV6-2 or TRBV6-3, the J gene TRBJ1-2; TCRdb's assignment of TRBD1 cannot be checked, as there is no DNA. This CDR3 has 15 amino acids. Germline assignment: CDR1 MNHEY and CDR2 SVGEGT. CDR3 sequence reads: CASSLRDPTNYGYTF.

Judged by frequency, this clonotype is medium-sized. The chain couples TRBV6-4 to TRBJ2-3; TCRdb picks TRBD2, but there is no DNA to check that call. Germline V gene data show CDR1 as MRHNA and CDR2 as SNTAGT. The CDR3 is 13 amino acids. CDR3: CASSGPSPSSRYF.

This clonotype ranks as medium-sized in terms of frequency. The chain uses TRBV7-2 and TRBJ2-7; TCRdb returns TRBD1, unconfirmable since there is no DNA. Germline V gene lookup returns CDR1 SGHTA and CDR2 FQGNSA. CDR3 length: 16 residues. The CDR3 protein is CASSLYSGGGHGEQYF.

The V gene is TRBV4-1, the J gene TRBJ2-6; TCRdb reports TRBD1, a call that lacks DNA to check it against. CDR1 is MGHRA and CDR2 is YSYEKL in the germline V gene. The CDR3 consists of 17 residues. The chain's CDR3 is CASSQTSGDSGANVLTF.

The chain couples TRBV7-2 to TRBJ2-7. CDR3 length: 15 residues. The germline CDR1 and CDR2 sequences are SGHTA and FQGNSA. The CDR3 loop reads CASSLGPETSYEQYF.

This chain joins TRBV5-1 and TRBJ1-1; the TRBD1 assignment by TCRdb is unverifiable without DNA. Germline lookup yields CDR1 SGHRS and CDR2 YFSETQ. There are 17 residues in the CDR3. The CDR3 is CASRWGNRGRADTEAFF.

The chain has TRBV5-1 and TRBJ1-1; lacking DNA, the TRBD1 call made by TCRdb goes unchecked. From germline, CDR1 is SGHRS and CDR2 YFSETQ. CDR3 length: 18 residues. This chain's CDR3 is CASSIQASGIRAVAEAFF.

According to its frequency, this clonotype is medium-sized (0.01 to 0.1%). The chain carries TRBV20-1 and TRBJ1-2; TCRdb indicates TRBD1, and absent DNA this call remains unverified. Germline lookup yields CDR1 DFQATT and CDR2 SNEGSKA (reference sequence). CDR3 length: 15 amino acids. The CDR3 protein is CSARMATGINYGYTF.

Frequency places this clonotype as medium-sized. The V and J genes are TRBV30 and TRBJ1-5; as DNA is missing, the TRBD1 call by TCRdb cannot be tested. The CDR3 totals 14 residues. Germline CDR1 GTSNPN, CDR2 SVGIG (reference sequence). CDR3 protein: CAWSVIQGNQPQHF.

Its frequency marks this clonotype as medium-sized. The gene calls are TRBV6-1 and TRBJ1-6. Germline lookup yields CDR1 MNHNS and CDR2 SASEGT. CDR3 length equals 18 residues. The CDR3 region is CASTSRHHASGGDSPLHF.

Measured by frequency, this clonotype is medium-sized (0.01 to 0.1%). The chain carries TRBV5-6 and TRBJ2-3; without DNA, the TCRdb call of TRBD1 cannot be checked. The CDR3 is 16 residues long. Germline V gives CDR1 SGHDT, CDR2 YYEEEE. CDR3 protein: CASSLEGGGSTDTQYF.

By frequency, this clonotype registers medium-sized. The J gene is TRBJ1-1, the V gene TRBV6-2 or TRBV6-3; as DNA is missing, the TRBD1 call by TCRdb cannot be tested. This CDR3 has 19 amino acids. Germline V gives CDR1 MNHEY, CDR2 SVGEGT. The CDR3 here is CASSYRPLPGQGRDTEAFF.

This clonotype is classed as medium-sized by frequency. CDR3 sequence reads: CASSLYGTDTEQFF. The V call is TRBV5-1, the J call TRBJ2-1; the D gene TCRdb calls, TRBD1, cannot be checked with no DNA. CDR3 length: 14 amino acids. The germline V gene has CDR1 SGHRS and CDR2 YFSETQ.

This clonotype is deemed large (0.1 to 1%) by its frequency. V and J are TRBV6-5 and TRBJ2-5; TCRdb's assignment of TRBD1 cannot be checked, as there is no DNA. Germline loops: CDR1 MNHEY, CDR2 SVGAGI. This CDR3 region has 18 residues. CDR3 sequence reads: CASRNDPGQGVGQETQYF.

This clonotype is medium-sized by frequency. J is TRBJ1-1 and V is TRBV19. Germline CDR1 reads LNHDA; CDR2 reads SQIVND (reference sequence). The CDR3 has 14 residues. The CDR3 here is CASSIRQGNTEAFF. Variable domain in full (rest from reference TRBV19 and TRBJ1-1): DGGITQSPKYLFRKEGQNVTLSCEQNLNHDAMYWYRQDPGQGLRLIYYSQIVNDFQKGDIAEGYSVSREKKESFPLTVTSAQKNPTAFYLCASSIRQGNTEAFFGQGTRLTVV.

This clonotype is classed as medium-sized by frequency. The CDR3 spells CASSSPGTGGSYEQYF. This chain joins TRBV13 and TRBJ2-7; absent DNA, TCRdb's TRBD1 call cannot be checked. Germline CDR1 is PRHDT and CDR2 is FYEKMQ (reference sequence). CDR3 size: 16 residues. The entire variable domain, with the rest obtained from reference TRBV13 and TRBJ2-7, is as follows: AAGVIQSPRHLIKEKRETATLKCYPIPRHDTVYWYQQGPGQDPQFLISFYEKMQSDKGSIPDRFSAQQFSDYHSELNMSSLELGDSALYFCASSSPGTGGSYEQYFGPGTRLTVT.